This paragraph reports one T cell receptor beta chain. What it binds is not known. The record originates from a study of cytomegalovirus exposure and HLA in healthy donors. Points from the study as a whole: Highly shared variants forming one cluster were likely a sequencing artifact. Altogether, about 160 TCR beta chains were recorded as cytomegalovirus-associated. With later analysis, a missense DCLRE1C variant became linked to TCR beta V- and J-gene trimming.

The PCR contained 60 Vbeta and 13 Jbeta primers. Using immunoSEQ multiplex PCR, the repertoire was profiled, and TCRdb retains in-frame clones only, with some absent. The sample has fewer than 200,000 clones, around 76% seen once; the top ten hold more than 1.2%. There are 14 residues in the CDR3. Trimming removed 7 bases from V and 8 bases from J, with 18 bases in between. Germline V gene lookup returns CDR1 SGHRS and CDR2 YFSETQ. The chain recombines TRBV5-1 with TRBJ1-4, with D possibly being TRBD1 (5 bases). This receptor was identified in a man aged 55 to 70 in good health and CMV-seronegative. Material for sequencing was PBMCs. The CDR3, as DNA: TGCGCCAGCCGGGCCGGCGGGGGTAAAGAAAAACTGTTTTTT. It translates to CASRAGGGKEKLFF. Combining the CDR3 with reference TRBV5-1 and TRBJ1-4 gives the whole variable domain KAGVTQTPRYLIKTRGQQVTLSCSPISGHRSVSWYQQTPGQGLQFLFEYFSETQRNKGNFPGRFSGRQFSNSRSEMNVSTLELGDSALYLCASRAGGGKEKLFFGSGTQLSVL.